A selection of T cell receptor beta chains follows, all from one sample in a study of PD-1 blockade in classical Hodgkin lymphoma. TCRdb's table, derived via immunoSEQ multiplex PCR, lists solely in-frame clones and lacks some. The sample includes under 15,000 clones, more than 85% of them seen just once. The sequencing here drew on peripheral blood mononuclear cells (PBMCs), taken at baseline. The receptors originated from a human donor with classical Hodgkin lymphoma. Both conserved end residues are part of each CDR3. Each record gives: V gene, clone size, D gene, CDR3 length, J gene, CDR3 DNA, CDR3 protein. A D gene is named only where the DNA matches it firmly. Where a row states a size, it is once, few, many or the class of an expanded clone; other rows omit it.

TRBV19	-	TRBD1	14	TRBJ2-1	TGTGCCAGTAGCGGGACAGGTCTTTGGCAGTGGCAGTTCTTC	CASSGTGLWQWQFF
TRBV14	-	-	13	TRBJ2-1	TGTGCCAGCAGCCAAGATCCGGGGCGGAGAGGGTTCTTC	CASSQDPGRRGFF
TRBV7-9	-	-	12	TRBJ2-5	TGTGCCAGCAGCTTCACGGGAGAGACCCAGTACTTC	CASSFTGETQYF
TRBV30	-	-	15	TRBJ2-2	TGTGCCTGGAGTGTACGGCGGTTAGAGACCGGGGAGCTGTTTTTT	CAWSVRRLETGELFF
TRBV7-9	-	-	13	TRBJ1-5	TGTGCCAGCAGCCCCGAGGGCAATCAGCCCCAGCATTTT	CASSPEGNQPQHF
TRBV27	-	TRBD2	14	TRBJ2-7	TGTGCCAGCAGCCGGCGGGGGAATTTTTACGAGCAGTACTTC	CASSRRGNFYEQYF
TRBV28	once	TRBD1	16	TRBJ2-7	TGTGCCAGCAGGGGGCCCGGGACAGGGAGACCCTACGAGCAGTACTTC	CASRGPGTGRPYEQYF
TRBV19	-	-	15	TRBJ1-5	TGTGCCAGTAGTAGGGCGGACACTAGCAATCAGCCCCAGCATTTT	CASSRADTSNQPQHF
TRBV9	-	-	15	TRBJ1-6	TGTGCCAGCAGCCCTAGCCCGCACAGGGACTCACCCCTCCACTTT	CASSPSPHRDSPLHF
TRBV30	-	TRBD1	14	TRBJ2-7	TGTGCCTGGAGTCACCGCAGGGGGCCCTACGAGCAGTACTTC	CAWSHRRGPYEQYF
TRBV5-5	-	TRBD1	14	TRBJ1-2	TGTGCCAGCAGCGAGGGACAGGGGTCCTATGGCTACACCTTC	CASSEGQGSYGYTF